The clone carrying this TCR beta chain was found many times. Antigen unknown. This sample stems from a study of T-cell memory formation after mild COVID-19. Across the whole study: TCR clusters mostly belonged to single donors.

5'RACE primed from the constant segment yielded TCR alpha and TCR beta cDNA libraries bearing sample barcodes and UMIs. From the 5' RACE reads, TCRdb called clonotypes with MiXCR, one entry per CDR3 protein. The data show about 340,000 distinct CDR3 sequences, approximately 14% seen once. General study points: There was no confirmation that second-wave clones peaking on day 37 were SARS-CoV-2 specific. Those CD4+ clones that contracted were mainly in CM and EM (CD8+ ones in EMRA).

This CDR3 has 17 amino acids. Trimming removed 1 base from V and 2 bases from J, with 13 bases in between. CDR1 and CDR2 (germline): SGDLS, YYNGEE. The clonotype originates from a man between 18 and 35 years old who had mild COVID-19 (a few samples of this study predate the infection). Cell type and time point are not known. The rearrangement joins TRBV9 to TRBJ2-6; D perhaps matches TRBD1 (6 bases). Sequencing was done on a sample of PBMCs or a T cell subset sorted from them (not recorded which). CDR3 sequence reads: CASSVKQGRAGANVLTF. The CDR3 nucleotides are TGTGCCAGCAGCGTAAAACAGGGCAGAGCTGGGGCCAACGTCCTGACTTTC.